The 8 T cell receptor beta chains reported below all come from one sample, sequenced in a study of siplizumab effects on memory and regulatory T cells. The method was immunoSEQ multiplex PCR; TCRdb's version includes in-frame clones alone and lacks a portion of them. This sample has about 110,000 clones; 92% occur once, and the top ten carry 1% to 1.5%. The sequenced material came from CD4+ T cells sorted from blood. These receptors came from a human donor in good health.

The chain joins TRBV2 to TRBJ1-4, with D perhaps matching TRBD1 (6 bases). V shed 7 bases and J shed 7 bases, with 19 bases lying between them. The CDR3 is 15 amino acids. Germline V CDR1 and CDR2: SNHLY, FYNNEI. CDR3 amino acids: CASTIRGGASEKLFF. The CDR3 DNA reads TGTGCCAGCACCATCAGAGGGGGGGCTAGTGAAAAACTGTTTTTT.

This clone was counted once. V gene TRBV5-5 combines with J gene TRBJ1-2, with D maybe TRBD1 (5 bases). V dropped 0 bases and J dropped 8 bases, with 11 bases sitting between them. The CDR3 is made up of 13 amino acids. Germline V gene lookup returns CDR1 SGHKS and CDR2 YYEKEE (reference sequence). CDR3 nucleotide sequence: TGTGCCAGCAGCTTGGTGTCGGGGGAAGGCTACACCTTC. This translates into CASSLVSGEGYTF. Full variable domain (outside the CDR3, taken from reference TRBV5-5 and TRBJ1-2): DAGVTQSPTHLIKTRGQQVTLRCSPISGHKSVSWYQQVLGQGPQFIFQYYEKEERGRGNFPDRFSARQFPNYSSELNVNALLLGDSALYLCASSLVSGEGYTFGSGTRLTVV.

The chain recombines TRBV19 with TRBJ1-5; D is uncertain. Trimming took 7 bases from V and 5 from J, leaving 12 bases between them. Germline assignment: CDR1 LNHDA and CDR2 SQIVND (reference sequence). The CDR3 extends over 13 amino acids. Here the CDR3 DNA reads TGTGCCAGTACCCTCCGATCCGATCAGCCCCAGCATTTT. It specifies CASTLRSDQPQHF.

The V and J genes are TRBV7-9 and TRBJ1-1; possibly TRBD1 for D (6 bases). This CDR3 spans 17 amino acids. Trimming shortened V by 3 bases and J by 2 bases, and 19 bases separated the two germline ends. The V gene's germline CDR1 is SEHNR and CDR2 FQNEAQ (reference sequence). The CDR3 reads CASSLGARARGNTEAFF. CDR3 sequence (DNA): TGTGCCAGCAGCTTGGGGGCCCGAGCGAGGGGTAACACTGAAGCTTTCTTT. The whole variable domain, remainder taken from reference TRBV7-9 and TRBJ1-1, is DTGVSQNPRHKITKRGQNVTFRCDPISEHNRLYWYRQTLGQGPEFLTYFQNEAQLEKSRLLSDRFSAERPKGSFSTLEIQRTEQGDSAMYLCASSLGARARGNTEAFFGQGTRLTVV.

The rearrangement uses TRBV11-2 and TRBJ1-5; 9 bases are shared with TRBD1. The CDR3 has 18 residues. Looked up from germline, CDR1 is SGHAT and CDR2 is FQNNGV. With 2 bases clipped from V and 4 bases from J, the junction kept 12 bases outside the gene matches. The CDR3 region is CASSLSLGGQGKNQPQHF. The CDR3 DNA is TGTGCCAGCAGCTTATCCCTCGGGGGACAGGGAAAAAATCAGCCCCAGCATTTT.

J is TRBJ1-6 and V is TRBV6-1, with 8 nucleotides matching TRBD1. Germline CDR1 is MNHNS and CDR2 is SASEGT. V lost 4 bases, J lost 7 bases, and 6 bases stayed unmatched. The CDR3 extends over 15 amino acids. CDR3 loop: CASSGLTGDNSPLHF. As DNA, the CDR3 is TGTGCCAGCAGTGGATTGACAGGGGACAATTCACCCCTCCACTTT.

This chain joins TRBV28 and TRBJ2-2; TRBD1 might be the D (6 bases). Germline V CDR1 and CDR2: MDHEN, SYDVKM. This CDR3 contains 16 residues. V was pared by 5 bases and J by 7 bases, with 20 bases between. CDR3 region: CASSSSRQVKRGELFF. CDR3 coding DNA: TGTGCCAGCAGTAGCTCGCGACAGGTTAAGCGCGGGGAGCTGTTTTTT.

The chain recombines TRBV19 with TRBJ1-1, with TRBD1 as a possible D gene (5 bases). V lost 4 bases to trimming and J lost 1 base, with 7 bases between them. Germline CDR1 LNHDA, CDR2 SQIVND (reference sequence). This CDR3 contains 13 residues. Here the CDR3 reads CASSRGPNTEAFF. CDR3 nucleotides: TGTGCCAGTAGTAGGGGCCCGAACACTGAAGCTTTCTTT. The full variable domain, in which reference TRBV19 and TRBJ1-1 provide the parts outside the CDR3, is DGGITQSPKYLFRKEGQNVTLSCEQNLNHDAMYWYRQDPGQGLRLIYYSQIVNDFQKGDIAEGYSVSREKKESFPLTVTSAQKNPTAFYLCASSRGPNTEAFFGQGTRLTVV.